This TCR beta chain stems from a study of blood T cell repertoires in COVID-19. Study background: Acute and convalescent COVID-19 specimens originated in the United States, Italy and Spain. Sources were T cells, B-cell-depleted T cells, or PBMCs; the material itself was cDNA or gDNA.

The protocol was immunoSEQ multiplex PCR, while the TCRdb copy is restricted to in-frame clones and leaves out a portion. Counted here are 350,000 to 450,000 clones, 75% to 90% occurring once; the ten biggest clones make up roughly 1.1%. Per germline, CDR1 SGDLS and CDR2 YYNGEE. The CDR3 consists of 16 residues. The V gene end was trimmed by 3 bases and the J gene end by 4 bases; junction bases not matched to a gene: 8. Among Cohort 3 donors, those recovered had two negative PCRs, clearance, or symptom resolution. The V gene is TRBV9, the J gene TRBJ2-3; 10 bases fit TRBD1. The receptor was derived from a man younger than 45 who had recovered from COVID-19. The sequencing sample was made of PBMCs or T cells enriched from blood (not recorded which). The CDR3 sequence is CASSAARDRGSDTQYF. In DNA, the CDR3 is TGTGCCAGCAGCGCAGCCCGGGACAGGGGTTCAGATACGCAGTATTTT.